This T cell receptor beta chain was obtained from a study of beta chain features in type 1 diabetes. Whole-study findings and limits: Shorter TCRB CDR3s, moderately but significantly so, marked every one of the four CD4+ subsets in Type 1 diabetes patients.

V gave up 0 bases and J gave up 4 bases, with 10 bases separating them. CDR1 SGHKS and CDR2 YYEKEE come from the germline V gene (reference sequence). The CDR3 consists of 14 residues. A CD45RO/CCR7/CD25/CD127/CD95/CD27 panel sorted naive, central memory, regulatory and stem cell-like memory CD4+ cells. About this clone: Its antigen remains unknown.

Of the isolated RNA, all was reverse transcribed, and so the sequenced material was expressed TCRB transcripts. TCRdb keeps only in-frame clones here, not all; method: immunoSEQ multiplex PCR. The repertoire includes about 640,000 clones, roughly an eighth of them detected once, and more than 0.1% sits in the top ten. Sequenced material: naive CD4+ T cells from blood. The sequence was obtained from a man aged 25 to 40 with type 1 diabetes. The V call is TRBV5-5, the J call TRBJ2-5; D is perhaps TRBD1 (6 bases). CDR3: CASSLVAGAETQYF. Here the CDR3 DNA reads TGTGCCAGCAGCTTGGTGGCAGGGGCAGAGACCCAGTACTTC.